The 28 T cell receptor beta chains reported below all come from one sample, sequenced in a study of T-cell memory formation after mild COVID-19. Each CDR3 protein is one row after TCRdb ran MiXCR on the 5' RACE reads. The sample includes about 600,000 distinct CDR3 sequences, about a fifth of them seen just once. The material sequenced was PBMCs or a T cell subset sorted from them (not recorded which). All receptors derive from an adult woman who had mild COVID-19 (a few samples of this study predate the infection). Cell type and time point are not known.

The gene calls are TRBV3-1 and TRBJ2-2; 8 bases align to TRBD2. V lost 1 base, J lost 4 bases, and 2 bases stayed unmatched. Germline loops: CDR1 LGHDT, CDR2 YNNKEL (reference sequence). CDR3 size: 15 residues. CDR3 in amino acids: CASSQGTSFTGELFF. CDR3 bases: TGTGCCAGCAGCCAAGGGACTAGCTTCACCGGGGAGCTGTTTTTT.

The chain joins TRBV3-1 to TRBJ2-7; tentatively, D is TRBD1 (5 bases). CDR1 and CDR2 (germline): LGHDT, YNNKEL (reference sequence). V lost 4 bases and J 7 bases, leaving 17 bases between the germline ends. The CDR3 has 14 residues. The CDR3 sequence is CASSPKVTDMEQYF. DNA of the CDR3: TGTGCCAGCAGCCCCAAGGTCACGGACATGGAGCAGTACTTC.

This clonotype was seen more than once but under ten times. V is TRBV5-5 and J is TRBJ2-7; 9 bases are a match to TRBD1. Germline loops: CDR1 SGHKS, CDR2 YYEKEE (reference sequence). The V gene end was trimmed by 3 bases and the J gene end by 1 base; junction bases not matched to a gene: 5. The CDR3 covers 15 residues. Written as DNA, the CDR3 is TGTGCCAGCAGCTGGACAGGGGTTGGGTCCTACGAGCAGTACTTC. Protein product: CASSWTGVGSYEQYF.

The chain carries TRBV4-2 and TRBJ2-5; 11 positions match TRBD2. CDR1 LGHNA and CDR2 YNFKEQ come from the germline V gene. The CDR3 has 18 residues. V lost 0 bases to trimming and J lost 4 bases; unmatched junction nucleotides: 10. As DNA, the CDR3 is TGTGCCAGCAGCCAAGATTGGGGTAGCGGGAGGGCCGGAGAGACCCAGTACTTC. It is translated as CASSQDWGSGRAGETQYF.

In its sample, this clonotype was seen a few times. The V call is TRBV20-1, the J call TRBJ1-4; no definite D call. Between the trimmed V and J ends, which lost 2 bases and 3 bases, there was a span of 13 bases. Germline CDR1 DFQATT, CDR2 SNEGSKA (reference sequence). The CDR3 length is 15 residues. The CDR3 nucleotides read TGCAGTGCTAGATCCGCAATCTCGGCTAATGAAAAACTGTTTTTT. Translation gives CSARSAISANEKLFF.

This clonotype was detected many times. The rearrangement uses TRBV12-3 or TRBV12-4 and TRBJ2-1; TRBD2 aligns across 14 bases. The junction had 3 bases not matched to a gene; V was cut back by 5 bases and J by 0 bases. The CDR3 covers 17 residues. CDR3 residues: CASSGTSGGSSYNEQFF. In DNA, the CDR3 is TGTGCCAGCAGTGGGACTAGCGGGGGCTCCTCCTACAATGAGCAGTTCTTC.

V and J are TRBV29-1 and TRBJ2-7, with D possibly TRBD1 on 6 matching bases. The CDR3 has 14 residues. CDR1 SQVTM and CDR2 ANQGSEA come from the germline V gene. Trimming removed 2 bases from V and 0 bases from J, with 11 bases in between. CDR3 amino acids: CSVEKDSYSYEQYF. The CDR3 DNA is TGCAGCGTTGAAAAGGACAGCTACTCCTACGAGCAGTACTTC.

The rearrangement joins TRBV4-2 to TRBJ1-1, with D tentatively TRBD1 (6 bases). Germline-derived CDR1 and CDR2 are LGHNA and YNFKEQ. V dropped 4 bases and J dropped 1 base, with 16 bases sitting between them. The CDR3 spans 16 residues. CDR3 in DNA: TGTGCCAGCAGCCGCGCGATTGGGACATCGAACACTGAAGCTTTCTTT. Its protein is CASSRAIGTSNTEAFF.

The chain's CDR3 is CASSRGGRSTDTQYF. CDR3 DNA sequence: TGTGCCAGCAGCCGAGGCGGGAGAAGCACAGATACGCAGTATTTT. This chain links TRBV3-1 with TRBJ2-3; TRBD2 aligns across 7 bases. Germline V gene data show CDR1 as LGHDT and CDR2 as YNNKEL (reference sequence). This CDR3 is 15 amino acids long. J was trimmed by 0 bases and V by 4 bases; bases with no gene match: 4.

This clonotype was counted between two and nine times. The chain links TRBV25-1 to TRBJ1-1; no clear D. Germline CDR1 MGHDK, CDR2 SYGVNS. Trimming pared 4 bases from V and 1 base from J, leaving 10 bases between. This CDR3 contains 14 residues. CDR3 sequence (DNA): TGTGCCAGCAGTGTCGAACGGCCGAACACTGAAGCTTTCTTT. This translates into CASSVERPNTEAFF.

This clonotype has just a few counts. CDR3 DNA: TGTGCCAGCATTCTCCCCGGGAGGGGAACTGAAGCTTTCTTT. It specifies CASILPGRGTEAFF. The rearrangement uses TRBV12-3 or TRBV12-4 and TRBJ1-1, with D perhaps TRBD1 (5 bases). The CDR3 has 14 residues. V shed 7 bases and J shed 5 bases, with 17 bases lying between them.

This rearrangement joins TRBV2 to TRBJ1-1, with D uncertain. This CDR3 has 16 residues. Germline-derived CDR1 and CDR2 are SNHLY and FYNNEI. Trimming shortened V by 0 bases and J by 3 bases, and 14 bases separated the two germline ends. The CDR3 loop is CASSEAGRSRHTEAFF. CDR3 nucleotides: TGTGCCAGCAGTGAAGCTGGGCGGTCGCGTCACACTGAAGCTTTCTTT.

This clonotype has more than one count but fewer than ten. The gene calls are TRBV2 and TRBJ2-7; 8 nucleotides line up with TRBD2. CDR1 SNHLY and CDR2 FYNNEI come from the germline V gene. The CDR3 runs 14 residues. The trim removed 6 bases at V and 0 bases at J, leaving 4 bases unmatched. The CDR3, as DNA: TGTGCCAGCAGGGAGCGGGGGAACTCCTACGAGCAGTACTTC. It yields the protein CASRERGNSYEQYF.

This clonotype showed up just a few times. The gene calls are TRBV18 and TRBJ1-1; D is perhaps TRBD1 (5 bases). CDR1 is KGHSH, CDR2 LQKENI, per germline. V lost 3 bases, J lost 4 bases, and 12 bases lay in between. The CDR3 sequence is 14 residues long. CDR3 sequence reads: CASSPLQGLTEAFF. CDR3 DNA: TGTGCCAGCTCACCCCTCCAGGGACTCACTGAAGCTTTCTTT.

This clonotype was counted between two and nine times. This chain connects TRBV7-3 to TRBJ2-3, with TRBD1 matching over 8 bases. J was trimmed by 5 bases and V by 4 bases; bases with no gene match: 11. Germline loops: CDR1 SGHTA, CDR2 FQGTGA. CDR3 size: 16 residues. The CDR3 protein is CASSSRGQGARDTQYF. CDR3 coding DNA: TGTGCCAGCAGCTCCCGGGGGCAGGGGGCACGAGATACGCAGTATTTT.

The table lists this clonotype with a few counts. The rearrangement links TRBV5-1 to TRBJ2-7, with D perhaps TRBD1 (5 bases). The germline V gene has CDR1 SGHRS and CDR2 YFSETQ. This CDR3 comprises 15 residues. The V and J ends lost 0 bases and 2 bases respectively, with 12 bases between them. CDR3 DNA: TGCGCCAGCAGCTTGGGTCCAGGGATGGCCTACGAGCAGTACTTC. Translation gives CASSLGPGMAYEQYF.

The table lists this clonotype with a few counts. CDR3 nucleotides: TGCAGCGTTGCTCACCGGCGGCAGGGCCTAAGCACAGATACGCAGTATTTT. It encodes CSVAHRRQGLSTDTQYF. The chain carries TRBV29-1 and TRBJ2-3; TRBD1 is a possible D gene (5 bases). Germline CDR1 SQVTM, CDR2 ANQGSEA. Trimming cost V 4 bases and J 0 bases, with 20 bases left between them. The CDR3 totals 17 residues.

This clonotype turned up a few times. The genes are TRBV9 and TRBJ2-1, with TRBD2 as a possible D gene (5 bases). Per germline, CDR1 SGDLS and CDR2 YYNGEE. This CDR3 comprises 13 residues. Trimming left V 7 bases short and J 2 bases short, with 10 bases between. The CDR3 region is CASGPGTYNEQFF. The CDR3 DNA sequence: TGTGCCAGCGGGCCGGGAACCTACAATGAGCAGTTCTTC.

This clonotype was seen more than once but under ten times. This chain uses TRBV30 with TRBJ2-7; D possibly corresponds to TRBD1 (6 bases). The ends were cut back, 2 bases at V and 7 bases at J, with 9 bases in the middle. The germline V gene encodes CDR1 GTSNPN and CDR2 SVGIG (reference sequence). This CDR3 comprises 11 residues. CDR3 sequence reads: CAWSLRGEQYF. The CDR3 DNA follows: TGTGCCTGGAGTCTCAGGGGTGAGCAGTACTTC.

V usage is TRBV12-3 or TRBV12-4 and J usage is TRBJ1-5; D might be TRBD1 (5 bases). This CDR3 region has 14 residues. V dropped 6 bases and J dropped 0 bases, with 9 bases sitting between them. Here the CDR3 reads CASSQDNSNQPQHF. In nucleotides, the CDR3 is TGTGCCAGCAGCCAGGACAATAGCAATCAGCCCCAGCATTTT.

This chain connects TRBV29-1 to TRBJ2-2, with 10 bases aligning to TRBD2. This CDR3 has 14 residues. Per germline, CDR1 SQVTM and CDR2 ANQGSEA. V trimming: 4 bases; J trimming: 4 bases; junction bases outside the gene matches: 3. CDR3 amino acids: CSVALAGSTGELFF. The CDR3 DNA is TGCAGCGTTGCACTAGCGGGATCCACCGGGGAGCTGTTTTTT.

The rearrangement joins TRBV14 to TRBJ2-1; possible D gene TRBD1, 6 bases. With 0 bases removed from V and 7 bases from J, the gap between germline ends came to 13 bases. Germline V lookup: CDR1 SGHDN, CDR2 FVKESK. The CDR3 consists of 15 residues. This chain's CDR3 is CASSQDYGTGNEQFF. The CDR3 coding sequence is TGTGCCAGCAGCCAAGATTATGGTACAGGGAATGAGCAGTTCTTC.

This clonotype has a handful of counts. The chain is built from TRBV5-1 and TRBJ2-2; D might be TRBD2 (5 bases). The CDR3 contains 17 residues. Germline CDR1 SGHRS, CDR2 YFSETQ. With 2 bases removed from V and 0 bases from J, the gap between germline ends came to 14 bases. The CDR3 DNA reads TGCGCCAGCAGCTTCCTTCCGCGGGCCGCGAACACCGGGGAGCTGTTTTTT. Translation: CASSFLPRAANTGELFF. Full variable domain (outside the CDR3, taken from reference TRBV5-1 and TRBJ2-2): KAGVTQTPRYLIKTRGQQVTLSCSPISGHRSVSWYQQTPGQGLQFLFEYFSETQRNKGNFPGRFSGRQFSNSRSEMNVSTLELGDSALYLCASSFLPRAANTGELFFGEGSRLTVL.

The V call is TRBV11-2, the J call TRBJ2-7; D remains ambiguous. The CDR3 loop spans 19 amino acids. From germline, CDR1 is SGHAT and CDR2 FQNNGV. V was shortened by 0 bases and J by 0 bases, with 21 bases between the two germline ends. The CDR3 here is CASSLDPVGLAEGSYEQYF. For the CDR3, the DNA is TGTGCCAGCAGCTTAGATCCCGTTGGTTTGGCGGAAGGCTCCTACGAGCAGTACTTC.

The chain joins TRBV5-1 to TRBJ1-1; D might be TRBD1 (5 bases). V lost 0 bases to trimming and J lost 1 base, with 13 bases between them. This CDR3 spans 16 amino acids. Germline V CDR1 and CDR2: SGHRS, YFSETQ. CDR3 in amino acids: CASSLAQGKWNTEAFF. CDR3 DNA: TGCGCCAGCAGCTTGGCTCAGGGAAAATGGAACACTGAAGCTTTCTTT.

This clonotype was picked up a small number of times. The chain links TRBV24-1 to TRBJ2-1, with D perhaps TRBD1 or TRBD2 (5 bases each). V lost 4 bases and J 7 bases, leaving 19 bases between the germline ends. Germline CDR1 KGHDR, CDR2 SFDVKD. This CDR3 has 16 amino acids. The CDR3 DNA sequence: TGTGCCACCAGTGACGGCGGGCAGGGACGAGGGAATGAGCAGTTCTTC. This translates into CATSDGGQGRGNEQFF.

CDR3 protein: CASSLTAGTYNEQFF. The CDR3 nucleotides are TGTGCCAGCAGCTTAACAGCGGGAACCTACAATGAGCAGTTCTTC. The chain has TRBV7-3 and TRBJ2-1; 7 nucleotides line up with TRBD2. J was trimmed by 2 bases and V by 0 bases; bases with no gene match: 1. The CDR3 totals 15 residues. The V gene's germline CDR1 is SGHTA and CDR2 FQGTGA.

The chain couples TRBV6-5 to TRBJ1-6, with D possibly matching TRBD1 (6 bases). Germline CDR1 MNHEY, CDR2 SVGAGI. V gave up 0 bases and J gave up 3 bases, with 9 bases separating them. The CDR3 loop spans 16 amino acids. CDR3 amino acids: CASSYSDSNYNSPLHF. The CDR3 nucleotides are TGTGCCAGCAGTTACTCGGACAGCAACTATAATTCACCCCTCCACTTT.